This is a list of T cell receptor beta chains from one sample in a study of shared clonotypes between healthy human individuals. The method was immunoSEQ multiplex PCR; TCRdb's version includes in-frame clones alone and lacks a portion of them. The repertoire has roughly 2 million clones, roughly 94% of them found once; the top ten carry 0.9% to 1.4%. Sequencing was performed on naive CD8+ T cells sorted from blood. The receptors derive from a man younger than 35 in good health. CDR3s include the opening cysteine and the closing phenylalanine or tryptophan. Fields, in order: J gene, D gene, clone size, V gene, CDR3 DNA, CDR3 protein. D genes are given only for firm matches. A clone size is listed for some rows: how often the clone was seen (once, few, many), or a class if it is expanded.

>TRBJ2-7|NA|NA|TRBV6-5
TGTGCAGGGAGACAGGTCTACGAGCAGTACTTC
CAGRQVYEQYF
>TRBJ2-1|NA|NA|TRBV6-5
TGTGCCAGCAGCCGGGACCCGGGGCCCTACAATGAGCAGTTCTTC
CASSRDPGPYNEQFF
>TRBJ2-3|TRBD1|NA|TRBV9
TGTGCCAGCAGCCCGGGACAGGGGGTTTACACAGATACGCAGTATTTT
CASSPGQGVYTDTQYF
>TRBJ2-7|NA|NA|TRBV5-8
TGTGCCAGCAGCTTCCTAAGCGACTACGAGCAGTACTTC
CASSFLSDYEQYF
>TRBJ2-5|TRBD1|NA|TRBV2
TGTGCCAGCAGGACAGGGTCATCAGAGACCCAGTACTTC
CASRTGSSETQYF
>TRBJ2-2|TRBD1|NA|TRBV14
TGTGCCAGCAGCCCCGAGGGACAGGGTGACACCGGGGAGCTGTTTTTT
CASSPEGQGDTGELFF
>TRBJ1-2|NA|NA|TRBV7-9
TGTGCCAGCAGCTTAGGCCAGGGGAACTATGGCTACACCTTC
CASSLGQGNYGYTF
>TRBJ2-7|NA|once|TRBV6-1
TGTGCCAGCAGTGAAATCGAGCACAGGTACGAGCAGTACTTC
CASSEIEHRYEQYF
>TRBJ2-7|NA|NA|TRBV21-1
TGTGCCAGCAGGAGGGTCATAGAACTCTACGAGCAGTACTTC
CASRRVIELYEQYF
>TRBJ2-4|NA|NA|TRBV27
TGTGCCAGCAGTCTAGGGGACACAGCCAAAAACATTCAGTACTTC
CASSLGDTAKNIQYF
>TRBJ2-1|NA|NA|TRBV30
TGTGCCTGGAGTGTAATAGACGGGAGCCCCTACAATGAGCAGTTCTTC
CAWSVIDGSPYNEQFF
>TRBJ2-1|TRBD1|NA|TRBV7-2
TGTGCCAGCAGCCTGGGACAGGGGGCGCATAATGAGCAGTTCTTC
CASSLGQGAHNEQFF
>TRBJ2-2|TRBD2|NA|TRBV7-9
TGTGCCAGCAGCTTAGTCTCTGCGGGAGATACCGGGGAGCTGTTTTTT
CASSLVSAGDTGELFF
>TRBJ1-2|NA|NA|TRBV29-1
TGCAGCGTTCTCGAAAACGAGGACAGCTATGGCTACACCTTC
CSVLENEDSYGYTF
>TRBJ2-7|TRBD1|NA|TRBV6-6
TGTGCCAGCAGTTACTCACAGGGGGCCGTTGACTACGAGCAGTACTTC
CASSYSQGAVDYEQYF
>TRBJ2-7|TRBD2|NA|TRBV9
TGTGCCAGCAGCGCCGCACTAGCGGGGGGGTTCTACGAGCAGTACTTC
CASSAALAGGFYEQYF
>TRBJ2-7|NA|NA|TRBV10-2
TGCGCCAGCAGTGAGCCGCAAACTAGTCTCGACGAGCAGTACTTC
CASSEPQTSLDEQYF